This TCR beta chain originates from a study of T-cell memory formation after mild COVID-19. MiXCR was run by TCRdb on the 5' RACE reads, yielding one entry per CDR3 protein. This sample has 250,000 to 300,000 distinct CDR3 sequences; roughly 16% occur once, and the top ten carry roughly 20%. V was clipped by 7 bases and J by 1 base, with 13 bases between them. CDR1 MNHNY and CDR2 SVGAGI come from the germline V gene (reference sequence). The CDR3 consists of 14 residues. This clonotype was counted a few times. V is TRBV6-6 and J is TRBJ1-1; D uncertain. This clonotype was obtained from a man aged 18 to 30 who had mild COVID-19 (a few samples of this study predate the infection). Cell type and time point are not known. Material for sequencing was PBMCs or a T cell subset sorted from them (not recorded which). The CDR3 nucleotides are TGTGCCAGCATCCTCGGGCTCCCGAACACTGAAGCTTTCTTT. Protein product: CASILGLPNTEAFF.